Shown below are 20 T cell receptor beta chains from a single sample sequenced in a study of cytomegalovirus exposure and HLA in healthy donors. Amplification used 60 Vbeta primers and 13 Jbeta primers. Profiled with immunoSEQ multiplex PCR; TCRdb holds only in-frame clones, not every one. The top ten hold around 6.6% of the sample, which has about 150,000 clones, about 80% seen once. Input material: PBMCs. The source of these receptors is a woman in her 50s in good health and CMV-seropositive.

This rearrangement joins TRBV5-6 to TRBJ1-1; 9 nucleotides agree with TRBD1. The CDR3 sequence is 13 residues long. J lost 7 bases, V lost 4 bases, and 5 bases had no gene match. CDR1 SGHDT and CDR2 YYEEEE come from the germline V gene. CDR3 sequence: CASSNGQGNEAFF. In nucleotides, the CDR3 is TGTGCCAGCAGCAACGGACAGGGGAATGAAGCTTTCTTT.

The chain uses TRBV27 and TRBJ2-7; 8 bases are shared with TRBD1. The junction had 12 bases not matched to a gene; V was cut back by 4 bases and J by 7 bases. This CDR3 contains 15 residues. Germline-derived CDR1 and CDR2 are MNHEY and SMNVEV (reference sequence). The CDR3 DNA sequence: TGTGCCAGCAGTTCTCCCAGGGGGCGTTCTAGGGAGCAGTACTTC. Amino acid sequence: CASSSPRGRSREQYF.

The V call is TRBV5-1, the J call TRBJ2-7, with TRBD1 matching over 8 bases. CDR3 length: 13 residues. The germline V gene has CDR1 SGHRS and CDR2 YFSETQ. Trimming removed 5 bases from V and 2 bases from J; junction bases left unmatched: 3. The CDR3 sequence is CASRATGAYEQYF. The CDR3 nucleotides read TGCGCCAGCAGGGCGACAGGGGCCTACGAGCAGTACTTC.

CDR3 residues: CASSLEAGEDYNEQFF. CDR3 nucleotides: TGTGCCAGCAGCTTAGAGGCGGGGGAGGACTACAATGAGCAGTTCTTC. This chain links TRBV11-3 with TRBJ2-1; 7 positions match TRBD2. CDR3 length: 16 amino acids. With V trimmed by 0 bases and J by 3 bases, 5 bases remained unmatched. CDR1 and CDR2 (germline): SGHNT, YENEEA.

The count of this clone is one. The V and J genes are TRBV5-4 and TRBJ1-1, with 7 bases fitting TRBD1. Trimming at V came to 3 bases and at J to 4 bases, leaving 6 bases not matched to a gene. The germline V gene has CDR1 SGHNT and CDR2 YYREEE (reference sequence). The CDR3 covers 14 residues. The CDR3 region has the DNA TGTGCCAGCAGCTCCGGACAGGTCCGCACTGAAGCTTTCTTT. Translation gives CASSSGQVRTEAFF.

In this sample, this clone turned up a few times. This chain joins TRBV6-6 and TRBJ1-2; 7 bases match TRBD1. Germline-derived CDR1 and CDR2 are MNHNY and SVGAGI (reference sequence). This CDR3 has 15 residues. The J segment lost 2 bases and the V segment lost 6 bases, leaving 9 bases of the junction unmatched. The chain's CDR3 is CASRWDSIGNYGYTF. The DNA for the CDR3 is TGTGCCAGCAGATGGGACAGCATTGGCAACTATGGCTACACCTTC.

The chain combines TRBV28 with TRBJ1-4; a possible D gene is TRBD1 (6 bases). Between the trimmed V and J ends, which lost 7 bases and 7 bases, there was a span of 10 bases. CDR1 is MDHEN, CDR2 SYDVKM, per germline. CDR3 length equals 12 residues. CDR3 sequence: CASKGVPEKLFF. The CDR3 DNA is TGTGCCAGCAAGGGGGTCCCTGAAAAACTGTTTTTT.

The chain joins TRBV30 to TRBJ2-1; 14 bases align to TRBD2. Germline CDR1 and CDR2: GTSNPN and SVGIG (reference sequence). This CDR3 is built from 16 residues. Germline trimming cut 3 bases from V and 9 bases from J; bases unmatched to any gene: 10. This CDR3 reads CAWSRKVTSGGVEQFF. The CDR3 DNA sequence: TGTGCCTGGAGCCGCAAAGTGACTAGCGGGGGGGTTGAGCAGTTCTTC.

The gene calls are TRBV6-6 and TRBJ2-7, with 8 bases aligning to TRBD1. There are 14 residues in the CDR3. In germline, CDR1 is MNHNY, CDR2 SVGAGI (reference sequence). J gave up 0 bases and V 7 bases, and 5 bases lay outside the gene matches. CDR3 nucleotide sequence: TGTGCCAGCACTATAACAGGGGGCTCCTACGAGCAGTACTTC. It encodes CASTITGGSYEQYF.

There are a few counts of this clone. The J gene is TRBJ1-1, the V gene TRBV6-4; 8 nucleotides align to TRBD1. Germline CDR1 is MRHNA and CDR2 is SNTAGT. The CDR3 is 16 residues long. J lost 1 base, V lost 5 bases, and 9 bases had no gene match. This chain's CDR3 is CASSRPAGGWNTEAFF. The CDR3 coding sequence is TGTGCCAGCAGTCGGCCTGCAGGGGGCTGGAACACTGAAGCTTTCTTT.

This clone has more than one count but fewer than ten. The chain carries TRBV9 and TRBJ2-7; 9 bases line up with TRBD1. The CDR3 is 14 amino acids. Germline lookup yields CDR1 SGDLS and CDR2 YYNGEE. V lost 4 bases to trimming and J lost 6 bases; unmatched junction nucleotides: 8. The CDR3 DNA reads TGTGCCAGCAGCCCTTCTGGGACAGGGCGCGAGCAGTACTTC. Its translation is CASSPSGTGREQYF. The variable domain in full, completed from reference TRBV9 and TRBJ2-7, reads DSGVTQTPKHLITATGQRVTLRCSPRSGDLSVYWYQQSLDQGLQFLIQYYNGEERAKGNILERFSAQQFPDLHSELNLSSLELGDSALYFCASSPSGTGREQYFGPGTRLTVT.

V gene TRBV2 combines with J gene TRBJ2-3; 15 positions agree with TRBD2. V shed 10 bases, J shed 8 bases, and the junction held 13 bases outside the gene matches. The germline V gene encodes CDR1 SNHLY and CDR2 FYNNEI. This CDR3 is 16 amino acids long. DNA for the CDR3: TGTGCCATCCGGACTAGCGGGGGGGCAATTTCGGTTACGCAGTATTTT. Its protein is CAIRTSGGAISVTQYF.

The chain couples TRBV4-3 to TRBJ1-1, with unresolved D. Between the trimmed V and J ends, which lost 0 bases and 4 bases, there was a span of 6 bases. Germline V gene lookup returns CDR1 LGHNA and CDR2 YSLEER. The CDR3 has 13 amino acids. The CDR3 loop reads CASSQERGTEAFF. Written as DNA, the CDR3 is TGCGCCAGCAGCCAAGAACGGGGCACTGAAGCTTTCTTT.

The rearrangement links TRBV5-6 to TRBJ1-1; D not certain. V was pared by 0 bases and J by 0 bases, with 9 bases between. CDR3 length: 15 amino acids. Germline V gives CDR1 SGHDT, CDR2 YYEEEE. Here the CDR3 DNA reads TGTGCCAGCAGCTTGGTCGAGATCATGAACACTGAAGCTTTCTTT. Its translation: CASSLVEIMNTEAFF.

CDR3 sequence (DNA): TGCGCCAGCAGCTTGGGAGGCGGGGGCTCCTCCTACGAGCAGTACTTC. Translated: CASSLGGGGSSYEQYF. The J gene is TRBJ2-7, the V gene TRBV5-1, with a weak D call TRBD2 (7 bases). The CDR3 runs to 16 residues. The V gene's germline CDR1 is SGHRS and CDR2 YFSETQ. V was clipped by 0 bases and J by 0 bases, with 13 bases between them.

The chain links TRBV11-2 to TRBJ1-1; a possible D gene is TRBD1 (5 bases). Germline V lookup: CDR1 SGHAT, CDR2 FQNNGV. The CDR3 covers 13 residues. The germline V and J ends were trimmed by 2 bases and 10 bases, with 14 bases remaining between them. The CDR3 region is CASSLLGGARAFF. The DNA of the CDR3 is TGTGCCAGCAGCTTACTCGGAGGGGCTCGAGCTTTCTTT.

A single count supports this clone. The chain uses TRBV19 and TRBJ2-1; 7 nucleotides agree with TRBD2. The germline V gene has CDR1 LNHDA and CDR2 SQIVND (reference sequence). The CDR3 totals 15 residues. Unmatched junction bases numbered 6, after V lost 7 bases and J lost 0 bases. The CDR3 DNA follows: TGTGCCAGTACCAATGGGGGGGGCTCCTACAATGAGCAGTTCTTC. As protein: CASTNGGGSYNEQFF.

This clone appeared a few times. The genes are TRBV6-5 and TRBJ2-3; D gene ambiguous. V was cut by 5 bases and J by 3 bases, with 12 bases left in between. Germline V gene sequence: CDR1 MNHEY, CDR2 SVGAGI. CDR3 length equals 14 residues. CDR3 amino acids: CASSGPQRTDTQYF. DNA for the CDR3: TGTGCCAGCAGTGGCCCCCAAAGAACAGATACGCAGTATTTT.

The chain joins TRBV28 to TRBJ2-7, with 7 bases identical to TRBD1. The ends lost 6 bases at V and 7 bases at J; junction bases unmatched: 15. This CDR3 has 15 residues. Germline assignment: CDR1 MDHEN and CDR2 SYDVKM. CDR3 coding DNA: TGTGCCAGCAGCTCTCCGACAGGGACGCTAGGGGAGCAGTACTTC. Its translation: CASSSPTGTLGEQYF. Supplemented by reference TRBV28 and TRBJ2-7, the full variable domain reads DVKVTQSSRYLVKRTGEKVFLECVQDMDHENMFWYRQDPGLGLRLIYFSYDVKMKEKGDIPEGYSVSREKKERFSLILESASTNQTSMYLCASSSPTGTLGEQYFGPGTRLTVT.

CDR3 DNA sequence: TGTGCCAGTAGTATTGGTCCAGGGGAAGGCGAAAAACTGTTTTTT. It translates to CASSIGPGEGEKLFF. The rearrangement links TRBV19 to TRBJ1-4, with TRBD1 as a possible D gene (6 bases). Looked up from germline, CDR1 is LNHDA and CDR2 is SQIVND (reference sequence). Deletions cut 3 bases from V and 8 bases from J, with 16 bases between. This CDR3 spans 15 amino acids.